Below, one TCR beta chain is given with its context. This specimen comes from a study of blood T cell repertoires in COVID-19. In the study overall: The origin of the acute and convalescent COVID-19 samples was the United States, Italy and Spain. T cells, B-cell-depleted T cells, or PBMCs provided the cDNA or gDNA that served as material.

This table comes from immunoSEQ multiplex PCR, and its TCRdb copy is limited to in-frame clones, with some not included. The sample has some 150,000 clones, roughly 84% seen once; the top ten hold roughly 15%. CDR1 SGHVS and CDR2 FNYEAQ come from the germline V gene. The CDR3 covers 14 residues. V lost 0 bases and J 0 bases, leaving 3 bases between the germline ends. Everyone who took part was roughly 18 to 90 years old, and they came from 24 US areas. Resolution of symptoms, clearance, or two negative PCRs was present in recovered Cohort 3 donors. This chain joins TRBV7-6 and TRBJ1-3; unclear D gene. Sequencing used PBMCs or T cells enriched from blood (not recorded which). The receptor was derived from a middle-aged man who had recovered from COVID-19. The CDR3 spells CASSLAHSGNTIYF. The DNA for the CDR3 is TGTGCCAGCAGCTTAGCCCACTCTGGAAACACCATATATTTT.